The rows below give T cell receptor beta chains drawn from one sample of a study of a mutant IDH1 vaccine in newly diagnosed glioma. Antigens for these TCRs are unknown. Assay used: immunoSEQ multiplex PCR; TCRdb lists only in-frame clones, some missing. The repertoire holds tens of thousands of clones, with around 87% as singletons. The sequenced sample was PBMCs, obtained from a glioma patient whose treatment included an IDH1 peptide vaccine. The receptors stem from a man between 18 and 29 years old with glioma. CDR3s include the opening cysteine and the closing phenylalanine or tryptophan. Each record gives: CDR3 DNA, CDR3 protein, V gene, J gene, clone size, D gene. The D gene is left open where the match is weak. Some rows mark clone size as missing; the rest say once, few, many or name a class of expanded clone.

DNA: TGTGCCTGGGGGGACAGGGGGGAAGAGACCCAGTACTTC
CDR3: CAWGDRGEETQYF
V: TRBV30
J: TRBJ2-5
size: -
D: TRBD1

DNA: TGTGCCAGCAGTACACGCCGGGACAGGGTTCGGGAGCAGTACTTC
CDR3: CASSTRRDRVREQYF
V: TRBV27
J: TRBJ2-7
size: -
D: TRBD1

DNA: TGTGCCAGCAGCCAGGGTTCTTCGGCGAACACTGAAGCTTTCTTT
CDR3: CASSQGSSANTEAFF
V: TRBV4-2
J: TRBJ1-1
size: medium-sized
D: -

DNA: TGTGCCAGCAGCTTCGCGGCTAGCGGGATGCCCGAGCAGTACTTC
CDR3: CASSFAASGMPEQYF
V: TRBV7-9
J: TRBJ2-7
size: -
D: TRBD2

DNA: TGTGCCAGCAGCGTAGGAGGGGACTGGAACACTGAAGCTTTCTTT
CDR3: CASSVGGDWNTEAFF
V: TRBV9
J: TRBJ1-1
size: -
D: -

DNA: TGTGCCTGGAGTGGGGCCAGGGGAGCCTATGGCTACACCTTC
CDR3: CAWSGARGAYGYTF
V: TRBV30
J: TRBJ1-2
size: once
D: -

DNA: TGTGCCAGCAGTCCACTCCCGGACAGGCAGGCCCAGTACTTC
CDR3: CASSPLPDRQAQYF
V: TRBV27
J: TRBJ2-5
size: -
D: TRBD1

DNA: TGTGCCAGCTCACCCTCCGGACAGGGATACGGAAACACCATATATTTT
CDR3: CASSPSGQGYGNTIYF
V: TRBV18
J: TRBJ1-3
size: -
D: TRBD1

DNA: TGCAGCGTTGAAGGGGTCGCAACTAGCGGACCTTACAATGAGCAGTTCTTC
CDR3: CSVEGVATSGPYNEQFF
V: TRBV29-1
J: TRBJ2-1
size: -
D: TRBD2

DNA: TGTGCCAGCACCTATGCAGGGGCTGGCGAGCAGTACTTC
CDR3: CASTYAGAGEQYF
V: TRBV28
J: TRBJ2-7
size: -
D: -

DNA: TGTGCCAGCTCACCAAAGCAGGGGCGGTACGAGCAGTACTTC
CDR3: CASSPKQGRYEQYF
V: TRBV18
J: TRBJ2-7
size: -
D: -

DNA: TGTGCCAGCAGCCTCGGACAGGGAGTGTATCAGCCCCAGCATTTT
CDR3: CASSLGQGVYQPQHF
V: TRBV7-2
J: TRBJ1-5
size: once
D: TRBD1

DNA: TGTGCCAGTAGTCGGTGGAACACTGAAGCTTTCTTT
CDR3: CASSRWNTEAFF
V: TRBV19
J: TRBJ1-1
size: -
D: -

DNA: TGTGCCAGCAGTGAATTCGGGGACGGGGAGCTGTTTTTT
CDR3: CASSEFGDGELFF
V: TRBV2
J: TRBJ2-2
size: few
D: -

DNA: TGTGCCAGCAGTTTAGGGGGAGGGGGACAAAGAACCTTC
CDR3: CASSLGGGGQRTF
V: TRBV27
J: TRBJ1-2
size: -
D: -

DNA: TGTGCCAGCAGGGCTAGCGGTAACAATGAGCAGTTCTTC
CDR3: CASRASGNNEQFF
V: TRBV6-5
J: TRBJ2-1
size: -
D: TRBD2

DNA: TGCGCCAGCAGCCCACTAGCGGGGGCCTCTTACAATGAGCAGTTCTTC
CDR3: CASSPLAGASYNEQFF
V: TRBV4-1
J: TRBJ2-1
size: -
D: TRBD2

DNA: TGTGCCAGCAGTCAAAGACTAGCGGGAGGATTTGGGGAGCAGTTCTTC
CDR3: CASSQRLAGGFGEQFF
V: TRBV6-6
J: TRBJ2-1
size: -
D: TRBD2

DNA: TGTGCCAGCAGTTACTACAATGAGCAGTTCTTC
CDR3: CASSYYNEQFF
V: TRBV27
J: TRBJ2-1
size: -
D: -

DNA: TGCGCCCCGGGGAGCAGGGGGATACCCTACGAGCAGTACTTC
CDR3: CAPGSRGIPYEQYF
V: TRBV23-1
J: TRBJ2-7
size: -
D: TRBD1

DNA: TGTGCCTGGAGTGTATCGCAGGGGGCAAATGAAAAACTGTTTTTT
CDR3: CAWSVSQGANEKLFF
V: TRBV30
J: TRBJ1-4
size: -
D: TRBD1

DNA: TGTGCCACCAGGGGGAGGGGGAACACCGGGGAGCTGTTTTTT
CDR3: CATRGRGNTGELFF
V: TRBV6-5
J: TRBJ2-2
size: -
D: -

DNA: TGTGCCAGCAGCACAGGGCCCGGGACAGGCGTCTTC
CDR3: CASSTGPGTGVF
V: TRBV7-8
J: TRBJ2-7
size: -
D: TRBD1

DNA: TGTGCCAGCAGCTCAGACCTTGGGACAGGTTACTACGAGCAGTACTTC
CDR3: CASSSDLGTGYYEQYF
V: TRBV11-2
J: TRBJ2-7
size: -
D: TRBD1

DNA: TGTGCCAGTAGTATGAGGGGGCACCGCGGTGAAGCTTTCTTT
CDR3: CASSMRGHRGEAFF
V: TRBV19
J: TRBJ1-1
size: -
D: TRBD1

DNA: TGTGCCAGCAGCCAAACTGGGGCTGGGGCCAACGTCCTGACTTTC
CDR3: CASSQTGAGANVLTF
V: TRBV5-4
J: TRBJ2-6
size: -
D: -

DNA: TGTGCCAGCAGCCAAGGACTTAACTATGGCTACACCTTC
CDR3: CASSQGLNYGYTF
V: TRBV4-2
J: TRBJ1-2
size: -
D: -

DNA: TGCGCCAGCAGCCGGGACAGATCTGGAGTGAAGGATGGCTACACCTTC
CDR3: CASSRDRSGVKDGYTF
V: TRBV5-1
J: TRBJ1-2
size: -
D: TRBD1

DNA: TGTGCCAGCAGTGATTCGTGGGGGACTCAGCCCCAGCATTTT
CDR3: CASSDSWGTQPQHF
V: TRBV6-1
J: TRBJ1-5
size: once
D: -

DNA: TGTGCCAGCAGTGAATACCTGGGGCTGAACACTGAAGCTTTCTTT
CDR3: CASSEYLGLNTEAFF
V: TRBV6-1
J: TRBJ1-1
size: -
D: -

DNA: TGTGCCAGCAGTCCGGGACGGCTGAACACTGAAGCTTTCTTT
CDR3: CASSPGRLNTEAFF
V: TRBV6-5
J: TRBJ1-1
size: -
D: -

DNA: TGTGCCATCAGTGACCCGGGACTCCCGAACACTGAAGCTTTCTTT
CDR3: CAISDPGLPNTEAFF
V: TRBV10-3
J: TRBJ1-1
size: -
D: -

DNA: TGTGCCAGTATTCCCGGGGGGAGTTCTGGGGCCAACGTCCTGACTTTC
CDR3: CASIPGGSSGANVLTF
V: TRBV19
J: TRBJ2-6
size: -
D: TRBD2

DNA: TGTGCCAGCAGTTACGGACGACAGCACCCAGCCGGGGAGCTGTTTTTT
CDR3: CASSYGRQHPAGELFF
V: TRBV6-5
J: TRBJ2-2
size: -
D: -

DNA: TGTGCCTGGAGTCCCCGGACAGGGACCCCAAGGCCCGCAGATACGCAGTATTTT
CDR3: CAWSPRTGTPRPADTQYF
V: TRBV30
J: TRBJ2-3
size: -
D: TRBD1

DNA: TGTGCCAGCAGCTTAGCCACAGAGAACTATGGCTACACCTTC
CDR3: CASSLATENYGYTF
V: TRBV7-2
J: TRBJ1-2
size: -
D: -

DNA: TGCGCCAGCAGCCAAGATCGCTCTGATGATGAAAAACTGTTTTTT
CDR3: CASSQDRSDDEKLFF
V: TRBV4-3
J: TRBJ1-4
size: -
D: -